This TCR beta chain was sequenced in a study of cytomegalovirus exposure and HLA in healthy donors (dated by TCRdb to 2016 to 2017). Turning to the overall study: An earlier analysis of more than 550 of the donors reported about 260 Gb of sequence data and 117 million unique TCR beta sequences obtained from some 170 million T cells. About 320 gigabases of sequencing data and approximately 80 million unique TCR sequences were included in an early release covering roughly 700 HLA-typed donors. Among the roughly 400 genotyped donors, approximately 76% belonged to the genetic ancestry cluster associated with self-reported Caucasian donors. The study was designed to test whether signatures of past pathogen exposure could be identified by cataloging public T cell receptors. Using immunosequencing, the study profiled T cell repertoires from 666 subjects and related those repertoires to cytomegalovirus serostatus. In addition to the first cohort of around 670 subjects, a separate validation cohort of 100 to 150 different subjects was used. The study combined high-throughput TCR immunosequencing, statistical association of individual TCRs with disease status, and machine learning to predict cytomegalovirus infection status. A later analysis re-examined previously published TCR beta repertoires from several hundred donors and added high-resolution HLA genotyping to investigate patterns of TCR occurrence. In the later analysis, no new phenotypic data were used to find candidate immune exposures; instead, reliance was placed on TCR beta sequences and their occurrence across donors. In an earlier analysis of roughly 580 of the donors, high-throughput TCR beta sequencing was used to judge whether each TCR beta V gene segment behaved as functional or pseudogenic. Donor age, sex, ethnicity and CMV serostatus were collected together with the repertoire data. A later genetic analysis took genome-wide SNP genotypes for about 55% of the roughly 700 donors and used that subset as a discovery cohort. All discovery cohort repertoires had been generated on a single sequencing platform. HLA typing included class I and class II loci at four-digit resolution. The number of donors typed differed by locus, with about 629-640 for A, B, C, DRB1 and DQB1, 522 for DQA1, about 610 for DPA1, and approximately 470 for DPB1. Roughly 5 DR-DQ haplotypes were handled as single units for association and clustering because linkage in the cohort was strong. Among some 410 genotyped donors of the cohort, an average of about 240,000 unique TCR beta nucleotide sequences were sequenced per donor, about a sixth of them non-productive.

The research as a whole found: Strong co-occurrence of HLA alleles, especially DR and DQ, made assigning TCR associations to individual alleles difficult. The classifier was reported to diagnose cytomegalovirus status with high specificity and sensitivity in both the original and validation cohorts. Because HLA typing was unavailable for some donors at each locus, only the typed subset was used in association tests. According to a later analysis, TCR association rates differed among HLA loci, with DRB1 alleles showing the most associated TCRs and HLA-C alleles showing the fewest. CMV serostatus was the only immune exposure information available for the cohort. This cohort had only TCR beta chains sequenced, and the lack of alpha or paired-chain data limited which features could be detected. A further reported finding was that TCR beta sequences accurately predicted the HLA-A and HLA-B alleles for most subjects in the first cohort. The authors suggested that the approach could potentially be extended to other disease states and immunological phenotypes. According to a later analysis, parvovirus B19, influenza, CMV and Epstein-Barr virus appeared linked to several top co-occurrence clusters. Correlated functional status among segregating V segments might be attributable to linkage disequilibrium, but an unknown experimental factor could not be ruled out. Because the 87-base-pair reads could not distinguish some IMGT-functional V segments, including TRBV6-2 and TRBV6-3, those segments were excluded. In an earlier analysis of 587 of the donors, most TCR beta V segments were observed in productive rearrangements about 87% or about 30% of the time, broadly matching IMGT annotations. Because counts were too low, roughly 17 rarely observed V segments, including chromosome 9 orphons, were left out of the earlier analysis of a few hundred of the donors. A later analysis found that HLA-associated TCR beta chains were more clonally expanded and had lower generation probabilities than equally common non-associated chains. According to a later genetic analysis, donors in an Asian-associated ancestry cluster had fewer N-insertions in productive TCRs than the approximately 670-donor mean. A group of highly shared sequence variants was considered likely to be a technical artifact of the sequencing pipeline. At a false discovery rate of 0.05, a later analysis linked 16,951 TCR beta sequences to specific HLA alleles. Across donors, most TCR sequences were observed very rarely, whereas some public TCRs were present in many individuals. In vitro tests confirmed that three of the cytomegalovirus-associated TCR beta chains recognize cytomegalovirus antigens. The study listed approximately 160 TCR beta chains as associated with cytomegalovirus. Most CMV-associated TCR beta chains appeared to be HLA-restricted in a later analysis, and the HLA associations seemed to be driven largely by CMV exposure. Presence/absence analyses assumed roughly uniform sequencing depth across donors, an assumption that may not hold. A later genetic analysis associated a missense DCLRE1C variant with V-gene and J-gene trimming of TCR beta chains, and an independent cohort replicated the association.

On this clone itself: The antigen it recognizes is unknown. There are no base qualities to consult, and no much larger clone falls within one base.

The cohort consisted of 600 to 700 healthy bone marrow donors. Cohort members were all nominally healthy when sampled, although unrecorded immune exposures were likely present. The donor was CMV seropositive and belonged to the group of over 250 seropositive cohort members. A peripheral blood sample was provided by each donor, and peripheral blood mononuclear cells were used for TCR beta sequencing. The Qiagen DNeasy Blood Extraction Kit was used to extract genomic DNA from the blood cell samples. The method behind the library was the immunoSEQ multiplex PCR assay. For the multiplex PCR, a mixture combining 60 forward primers for TCR Vbeta segments and 13 reverse primers for TCR Jbeta segments was used. The CDR3 region of rearranged TCR beta genes was amplified from genomic DNA by a multiplex PCR assay. On the Illumina HiSeq System, the amplified TCR beta libraries were sequenced as 87-base-pair reads. The authors' pipeline ran thus. In a later analysis, 77 million or so unique TCR beta chains were counted across the approximately 620 repertoires, and roughly 10 million of these chains were shared by at least two donors. To remove PCR and sequencing errors, raw reads were error-corrected and collapsed into unique sequences using a nearest-neighbor algorithm that merged closely related sequences. CDR3 sequences were aligned to IMGT reference sequences to assign V, D and J gene segments. Each retained sequence needed at least a six-nucleotide match to both a V gene segment and a J gene segment. A rearrangement was called productive if the CDR3 had no stop codons and remained in frame with V and J, and every other rearrangement was called non-productive. CDR3 was defined by IMGT convention, running from the second conserved V-encoded cysteine to the conserved J-encoded phenylalanine. The earlier analysis of 587 of the donors excluded sequences that lacked an unambiguous match to a single V gene segment. In an earlier analysis of around 590 of the donors, a V segment was called functional when productive rearrangements were above 56.7%, and segregating when the standard deviation between donors exceeded 5%. To diagnose cytomegalovirus status from the catalog of TCR beta chain sequences, a statistical classification framework was built. In a later analysis, V and J genes were assigned by comparing TCR nucleotide sequences against IMGT/GENE-DB human TR gene sequences. A later analysis assigned CDR3 sequences and most-parsimonious VDJ recombination scenarios with the TCRdist pipeline. In a later analysis, every TCR beta chain was defined by the combination of its CDR3 amino acid sequence and its V-gene family, and reads without a unique V-gene family were dropped. In a later analysis, 550 to 650 highly shared, low-generation-probability nucleotide sequences were removed to address suspected cross-contamination and a sequencing artifact. In a later analysis, a clonal expansion index was calculated for each public chain from normalized within-repertoire ranks of inferred template counts. In a later analysis, generation probabilities were computed using a VDJ recombination model fitted to out-of-frame rearrangements, and the results were checked against IGoR. In a later analysis, hypergeometric tests were used to score TCR-TCR, TCR-HLA and TCR-CMV co-occurrence, with a repertoire-size bias correction applied to TCR pairs. A later analysis estimated false discovery rates by permuting HLA or CMV assignments 20 times. In a later analysis, co-occurring TCRs were grouped using DBSCAN, with TCRdist sequence similarity added in when clustering inside HLA-allele-positive subsets. Repertoires with fewer than 30,000 or more than 120,000 public chains were left out of co-occurrence clustering, as were a few repertoires with anomalous nucleotide sharing. In its TCRdb copy, this immuneACCESS table keeps in-frame sequences only and misses some clones. Where compared with another copy, unresolved V genes explain less than half of these, and the others have no known cause. D and trimming come from the DNA, and the V and J calls and clone size come from that table. The sample profile shows 200,000 to 250,000 clones; about 80% of them were found once. The biggest ten clones account for 5% to 6% of the sample.

CDR1 SGHTA and CDR2 FQGNSA were looked up in the germline V gene. The cysteine opens and the phenylalanine closes a CDR3 of 15 amino acids. The entry retains the CDR3 DNA only, 45 bases that are in frame from base 1. Relative to germline, V is 5 bases shorter and J is 5 bases shorter, with 19 bases between their ends. The sequence was obtained from a woman aged 40 to 50 in good health and CMV-seropositive. The sample comprised PBMCs. The V gene is TRBV7-2 and the J gene is TRBJ2-7; a tentative D call is TRBD2 (6 bases match). The CDR3 in this case is CASSPMAGQRDEQYF. The nucleotides are TGTGCCAGCAGCCCTATGGCGGGGCAGAGGGACGAGCAGTACTTC.